This T cell receptor (beta chain) was found in a study of T cell responses to AZD1222 COVID-19 vaccine. Study background: Timing groups of about 4 and about 12 weeks for second doses were pooled. Study-wide results and limits: Donors were chiefly white British, with a greater number of females, and clonal diversity was perhaps underestimated.

Libraries were prepared by immunoSEQ multiplex PCR; TCRdb keeps only in-frame clonotypes and omits some of them. Altogether roughly 130,000 clones are present, around 84% being singletons, with the ten largest covering around 10%. The sample holds one count of this clone. Its cognate antigen is unknown. CDR1 SGHTA and CDR2 FQGNSA come from the germline V gene. Losses at the gene ends were 4 bases for V and 3 bases for J; bases not matched to a gene: 16. CDR3 length: 18 amino acids. The clonotype was recovered from an adult in good health. The sequences come from peripheral blood, collected on day 0 of AZD1222 vaccination. The chain joins TRBV7-2 to TRBJ1-2; 8 positions agree with TRBD1. The CDR3: CASSSYYTTGEGHYGYTF. The CDR3 DNA reads TGTGCCAGCAGCTCGTACTACACGACAGGGGAGGGTCACTATGGCTACACCTTC.